This T cell receptor beta chain emerged from a study of CD8 T cells in Susac syndrome. Study conclusions and caveats: In total CD8+ repertoires, more than 15 Susac-specific public clones were found, and roughly 5 in CD8+ TEMRA repertoires. Peak Susac CD8+ clonal expansion was seen in TEMRA cells and active patients.

RNA in amounts of roughly 0.5 to 1 ug was reverse transcribed with random hexamers. The CDR3 of TCR beta was amplified by immunoSEQ multiplex PCR across 54 Vbeta and 13 Jbeta. One entry per CDR3 protein, called by TCRdb with MiXCR from the immunoSEQ multiplex PCR reads. The table shows fewer than 95,000 distinct CDR3 sequences, with approximately 96% occurring only once. The germline V gene has CDR1 DFQATT and CDR2 SNEGSKA (reference sequence). The CDR3 consists of 15 residues. TEMRA cells were FACS-enriched, while CD8+ and CD4+ T cells were negatively isolated. In regard to this clonotype: Its antigen is not identified.

Source material: CD8+ T cells from PBMCs. This TCR came from a human donor with Susac syndrome. V is TRBV20-1 and J is TRBJ1-2; 10 nucleotides line up with TRBD1. CDR3 sequence: CSLRDRGRGNYGYTF. CDR3 in DNA: TGCAGCCTCCGGGACAGGGGAAGAGGCAACTATGGCTACACCTTC.